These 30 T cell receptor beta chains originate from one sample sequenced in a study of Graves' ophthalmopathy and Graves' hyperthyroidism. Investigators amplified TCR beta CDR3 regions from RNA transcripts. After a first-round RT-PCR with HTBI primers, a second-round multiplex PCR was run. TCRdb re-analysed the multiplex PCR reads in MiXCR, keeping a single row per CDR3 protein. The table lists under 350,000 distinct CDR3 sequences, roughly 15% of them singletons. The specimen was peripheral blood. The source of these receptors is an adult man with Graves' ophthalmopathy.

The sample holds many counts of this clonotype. DNA for the CDR3: TGTGCCAGCAGCTTAGGGGACAGGGACTACGAGCAGTACTTC. Translating gives CASSLGDRDYEQYF. This rearrangement joins TRBV7-8 to TRBJ2-7, with 9 bases lining up with TRBD1. The length of the CDR3 is 14 residues. In germline, CDR1 is SGHVS, CDR2 FQNEAQ. The J segment lost 3 bases and the V segment lost 1 base, leaving 1 base of the junction unmatched.

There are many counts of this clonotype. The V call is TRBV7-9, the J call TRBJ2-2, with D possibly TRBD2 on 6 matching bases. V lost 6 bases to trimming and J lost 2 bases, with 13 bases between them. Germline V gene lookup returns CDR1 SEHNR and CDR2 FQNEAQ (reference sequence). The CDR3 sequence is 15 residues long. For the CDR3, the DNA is TGTGCCAGCAGTACCGCCGGGACTAACACCGGGGAGCTGTTTTTT. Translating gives CASSTAGTNTGELFF.

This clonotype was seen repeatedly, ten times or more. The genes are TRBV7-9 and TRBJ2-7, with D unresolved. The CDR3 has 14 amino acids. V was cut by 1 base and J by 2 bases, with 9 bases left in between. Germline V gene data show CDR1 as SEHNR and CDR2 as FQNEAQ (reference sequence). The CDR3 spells CASSLGQVPYEQYF. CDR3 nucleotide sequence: TGTGCCAGCAGCTTAGGGCAGGTTCCCTACGAGCAGTACTTC.

This CDR3 is CASRLTGSIGELFF. CDR3 DNA: TGTGCCAGCAGGTTGACAGGGTCAATCGGGGAGCTGTTTTTT. This chain joins TRBV12-3 or TRBV12-4 and TRBJ2-2; 7 bases map to TRBD1. CDR3 length: 14 amino acids. J lost 7 bases, V lost 6 bases, and 8 bases had no gene match.

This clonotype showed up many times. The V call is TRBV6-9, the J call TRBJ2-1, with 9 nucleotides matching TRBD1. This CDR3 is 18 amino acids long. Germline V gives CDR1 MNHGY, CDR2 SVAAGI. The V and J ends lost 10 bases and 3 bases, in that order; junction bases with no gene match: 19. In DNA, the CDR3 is TGTGCCACCTATGACAGGGGGTACTGGGTGGATAACTACAATGAGCAGTTCTTC. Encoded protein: CATYDRGYWVDNYNEQFF.

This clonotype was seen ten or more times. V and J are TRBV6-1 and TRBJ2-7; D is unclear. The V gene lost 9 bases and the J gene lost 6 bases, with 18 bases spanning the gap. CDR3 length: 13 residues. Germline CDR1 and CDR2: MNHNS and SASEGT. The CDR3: CARVRASRPEQYF. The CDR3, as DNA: TGTGCCAGGGTACGGGCCAGTAGACCCGAGCAGTACTTC.

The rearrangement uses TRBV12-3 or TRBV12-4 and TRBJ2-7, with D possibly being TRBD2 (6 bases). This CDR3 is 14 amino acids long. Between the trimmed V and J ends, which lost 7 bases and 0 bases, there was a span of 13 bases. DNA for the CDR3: TGTGCCAGCACCCTCACGGGAGTCTCCTACGAGCAGTACTTC. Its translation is CASTLTGVSYEQYF.

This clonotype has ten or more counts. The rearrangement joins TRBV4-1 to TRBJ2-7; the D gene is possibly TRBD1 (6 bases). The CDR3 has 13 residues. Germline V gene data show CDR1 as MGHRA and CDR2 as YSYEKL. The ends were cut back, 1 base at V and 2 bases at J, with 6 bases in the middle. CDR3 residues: CASSQGQAYEQYF. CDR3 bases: TGCGCCAGCAGCCAAGGACAGGCCTACGAGCAGTACTTC.

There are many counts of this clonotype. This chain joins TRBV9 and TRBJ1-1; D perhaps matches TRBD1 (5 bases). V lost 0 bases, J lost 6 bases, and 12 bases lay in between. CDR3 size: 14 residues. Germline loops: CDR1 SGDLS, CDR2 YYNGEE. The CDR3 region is CASSVVGGDPEAFF. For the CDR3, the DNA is TGTGCCAGCAGCGTAGTCGGGGGAGATCCTGAAGCTTTCTTT.

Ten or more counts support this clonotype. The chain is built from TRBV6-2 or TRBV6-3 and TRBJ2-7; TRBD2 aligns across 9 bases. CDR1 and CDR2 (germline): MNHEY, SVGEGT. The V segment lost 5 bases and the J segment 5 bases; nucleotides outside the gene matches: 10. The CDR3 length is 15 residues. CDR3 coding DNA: TGTGCCAGCAGTGACCGGACTAGCGCCGTCGACGAGCAGTACTTC. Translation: CASSDRTSAVDEQYF.

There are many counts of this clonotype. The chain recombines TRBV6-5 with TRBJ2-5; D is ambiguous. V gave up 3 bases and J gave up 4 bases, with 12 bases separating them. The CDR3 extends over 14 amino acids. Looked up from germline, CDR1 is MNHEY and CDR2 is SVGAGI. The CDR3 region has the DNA TGTGCCAGCAGTTATTGGCGTAACGGAGAGACCCAGTACTTC. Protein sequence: CASSYWRNGETQYF.

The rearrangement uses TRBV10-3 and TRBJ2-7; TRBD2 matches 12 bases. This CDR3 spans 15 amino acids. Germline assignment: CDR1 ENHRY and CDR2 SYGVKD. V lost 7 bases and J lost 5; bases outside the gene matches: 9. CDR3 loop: CAIKPRTSGKNEQYF. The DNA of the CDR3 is TGTGCCATCAAACCCAGGACTAGCGGGAAAAACGAGCAGTACTTC.

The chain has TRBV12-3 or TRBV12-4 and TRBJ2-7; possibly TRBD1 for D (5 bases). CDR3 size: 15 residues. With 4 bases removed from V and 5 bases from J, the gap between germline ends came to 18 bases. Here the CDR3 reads CASSWGSPGLDEQYF. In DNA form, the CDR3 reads TGTGCCAGCAGTTGGGGCAGTCCGGGCCTCGACGAGCAGTACTTC.

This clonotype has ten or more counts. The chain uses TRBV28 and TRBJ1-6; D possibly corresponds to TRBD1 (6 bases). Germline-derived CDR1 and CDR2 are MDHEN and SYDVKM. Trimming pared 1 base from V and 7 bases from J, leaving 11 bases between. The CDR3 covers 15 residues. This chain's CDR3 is CASSLSGGVNSPLHF. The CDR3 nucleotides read TGTGCCAGCAGTTTATCTGGGGGCGTCAATTCACCCCTCCACTTT.

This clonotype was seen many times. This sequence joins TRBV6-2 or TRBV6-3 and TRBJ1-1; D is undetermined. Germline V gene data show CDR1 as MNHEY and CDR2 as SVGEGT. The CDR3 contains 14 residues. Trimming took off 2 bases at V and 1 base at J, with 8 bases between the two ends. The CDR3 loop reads CASSYHGANTEAFF. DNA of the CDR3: TGTGCCAGCAGTTACCATGGAGCGAACACTGAAGCTTTCTTT.

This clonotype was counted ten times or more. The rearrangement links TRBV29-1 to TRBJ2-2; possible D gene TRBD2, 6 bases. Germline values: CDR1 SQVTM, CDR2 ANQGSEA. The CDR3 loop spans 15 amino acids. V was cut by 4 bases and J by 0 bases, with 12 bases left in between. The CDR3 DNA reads TGCAGCGTTGCAGGAGGGGCTGCGAACACCGGGGAGCTGTTTTTT. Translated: CSVAGGAANTGELFF.

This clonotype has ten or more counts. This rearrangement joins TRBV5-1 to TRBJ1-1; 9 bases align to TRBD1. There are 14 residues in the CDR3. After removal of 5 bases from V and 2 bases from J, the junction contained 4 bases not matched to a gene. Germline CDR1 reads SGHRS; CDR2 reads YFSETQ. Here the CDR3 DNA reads TGCGCCAGCAGAGGGACAGGGCCTAACACTGAAGCTTTCTTT. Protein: CASRGTGPNTEAFF.

CDR3 DNA: TGTGCCAGCAGCAATGTCGGGGAGCTGTTTTTT. Protein product: CASSNVGELFF. The rearrangement joins TRBV7-2 to TRBJ2-2; the D is unclear. This CDR3 is built from 11 residues. The germline V gene encodes CDR1 SGHTA and CDR2 FQGNSA. Trimming shortened V by 5 bases and J by 7 bases, and 5 bases separated the two germline ends.

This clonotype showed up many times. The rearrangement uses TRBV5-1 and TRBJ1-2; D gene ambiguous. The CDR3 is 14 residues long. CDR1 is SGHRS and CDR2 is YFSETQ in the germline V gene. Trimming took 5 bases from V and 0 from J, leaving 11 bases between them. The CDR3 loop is CASRSGRANYGYTF. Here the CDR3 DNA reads TGCGCCAGCAGGTCGGGCAGAGCTAACTATGGCTACACCTTC.

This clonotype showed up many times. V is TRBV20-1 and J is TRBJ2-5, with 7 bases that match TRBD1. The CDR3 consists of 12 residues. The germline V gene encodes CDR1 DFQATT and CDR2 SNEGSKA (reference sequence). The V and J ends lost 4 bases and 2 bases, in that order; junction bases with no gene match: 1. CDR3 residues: CSAMTGQETQYF. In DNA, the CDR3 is TGCAGTGCTATGACAGGGCAAGAGACCCAGTACTTC.

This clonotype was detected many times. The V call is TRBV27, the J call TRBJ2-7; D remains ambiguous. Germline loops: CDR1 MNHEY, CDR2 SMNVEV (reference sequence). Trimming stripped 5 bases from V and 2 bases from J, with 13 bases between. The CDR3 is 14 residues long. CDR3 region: CASSPGDQTYEQYF. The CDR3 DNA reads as TGTGCCAGCAGTCCCGGAGACCAAACCTACGAGCAGTACTTC.

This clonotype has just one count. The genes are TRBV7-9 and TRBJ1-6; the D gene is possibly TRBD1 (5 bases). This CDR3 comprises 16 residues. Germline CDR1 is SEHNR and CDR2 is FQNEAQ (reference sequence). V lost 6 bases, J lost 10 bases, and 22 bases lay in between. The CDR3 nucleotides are TGTGCCAGCAGAAGCTTATATCGGGGGGTAAACTCACCCCTCCACTTT. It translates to CASRSLYRGVNSPLHF.

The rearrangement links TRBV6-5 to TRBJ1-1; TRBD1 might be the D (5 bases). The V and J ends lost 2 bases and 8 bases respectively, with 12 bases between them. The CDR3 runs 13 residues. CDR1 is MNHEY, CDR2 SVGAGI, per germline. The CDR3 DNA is TGTGCCAGCAGTTACCAGACCCAGGGAGAAGCTTTCTTT. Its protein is CASSYQTQGEAFF.

CDR3 coding DNA: TGCGCCAGCAGCCCGGACGGGAGAGGAGAGACCCAGTACTTC. Its translation: CASSPDGRGETQYF. V and J are TRBV5-1 and TRBJ2-5; TRBD2 might be the D (6 bases). This CDR3 spans 14 amino acids. The germline CDR1 and CDR2 sequences are SGHRS and YFSETQ. Trimming took off 4 bases at V and 4 bases at J, with 14 bases between the two ends. Based on the CDR3 plus reference TRBV5-1 and TRBJ2-5, the full variable domain is KAGVTQTPRYLIKTRGQQVTLSCSPISGHRSVSWYQQTPGQGLQFLFEYFSETQRNKGNFPGRFSGRQFSNSRSEMNVSTLELGDSALYLCASSPDGRGETQYFGPGTRLLVL.

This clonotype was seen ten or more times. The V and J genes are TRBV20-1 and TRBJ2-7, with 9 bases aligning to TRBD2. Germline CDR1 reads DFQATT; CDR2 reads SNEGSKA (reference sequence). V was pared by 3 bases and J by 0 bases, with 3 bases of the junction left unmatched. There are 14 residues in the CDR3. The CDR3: CSARTSGSSYEQYF. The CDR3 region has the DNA TGCAGTGCTAGGACTAGCGGTAGCTCCTACGAGCAGTACTTC.

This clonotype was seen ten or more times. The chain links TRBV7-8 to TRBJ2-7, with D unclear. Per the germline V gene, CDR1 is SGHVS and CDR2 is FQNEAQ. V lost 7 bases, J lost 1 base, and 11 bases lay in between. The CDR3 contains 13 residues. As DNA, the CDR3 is TGTGCCAGCACCCGTGCTAGGTCCTACGAGCAGTACTTC. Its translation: CASTRARSYEQYF.

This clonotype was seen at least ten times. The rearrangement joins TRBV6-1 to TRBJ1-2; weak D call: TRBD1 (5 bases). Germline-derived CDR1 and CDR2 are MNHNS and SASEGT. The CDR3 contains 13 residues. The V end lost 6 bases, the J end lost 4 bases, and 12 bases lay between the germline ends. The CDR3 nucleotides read TGTGCCAGCAGGAAGACCGGGGCCTATGGCTACACCTTC. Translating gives CASRKTGAYGYTF.

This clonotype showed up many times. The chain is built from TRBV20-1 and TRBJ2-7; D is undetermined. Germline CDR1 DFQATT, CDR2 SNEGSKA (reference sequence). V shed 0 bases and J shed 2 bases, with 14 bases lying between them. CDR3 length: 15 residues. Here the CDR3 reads CSARDQQARAYEQYF. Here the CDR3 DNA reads TGCAGTGCTAGAGATCAGCAAGCAAGGGCCTACGAGCAGTACTTC.

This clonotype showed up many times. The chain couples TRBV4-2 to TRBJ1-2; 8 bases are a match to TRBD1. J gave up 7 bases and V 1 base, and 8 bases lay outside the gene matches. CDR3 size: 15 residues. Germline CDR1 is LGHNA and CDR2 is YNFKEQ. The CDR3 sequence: CASSQVDRVFGGYTF. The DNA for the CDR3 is TGTGCCAGCAGCCAAGTGGACAGGGTTTTTGGTGGCTACACCTTC.

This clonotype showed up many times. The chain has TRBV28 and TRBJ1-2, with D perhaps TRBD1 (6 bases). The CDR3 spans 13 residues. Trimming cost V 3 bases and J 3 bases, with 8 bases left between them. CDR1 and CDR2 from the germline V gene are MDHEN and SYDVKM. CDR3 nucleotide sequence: TGTGCCAGCAGTTTTCCAGGGGACTATGGCTACACCTTC. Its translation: CASSFPGDYGYTF.